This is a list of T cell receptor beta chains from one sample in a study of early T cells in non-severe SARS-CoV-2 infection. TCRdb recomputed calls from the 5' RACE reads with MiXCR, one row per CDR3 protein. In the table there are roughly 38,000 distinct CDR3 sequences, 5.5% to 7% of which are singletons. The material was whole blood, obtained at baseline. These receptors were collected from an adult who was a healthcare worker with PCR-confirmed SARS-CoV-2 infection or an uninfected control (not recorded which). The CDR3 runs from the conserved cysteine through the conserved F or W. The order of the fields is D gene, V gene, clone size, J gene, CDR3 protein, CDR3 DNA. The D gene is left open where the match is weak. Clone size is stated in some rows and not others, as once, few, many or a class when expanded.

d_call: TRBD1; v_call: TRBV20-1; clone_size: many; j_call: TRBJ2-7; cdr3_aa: CSAPRTGGFYEQYF; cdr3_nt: TGCAGTGCTCCTCGGACAGGGGGATTCTACGAGCAGTACTTC
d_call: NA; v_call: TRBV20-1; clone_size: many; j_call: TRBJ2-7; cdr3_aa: CSAGQLSYEQYF; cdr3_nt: TGCAGTGCTGGACAGCTTTCCTACGAGCAGTACTTC
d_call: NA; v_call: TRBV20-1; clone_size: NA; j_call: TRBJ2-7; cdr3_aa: CSAPDSSFPDEQYF; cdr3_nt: TGCAGTGCTCCGGACAGTTCTTTCCCCGACGAGCAGTACTTC
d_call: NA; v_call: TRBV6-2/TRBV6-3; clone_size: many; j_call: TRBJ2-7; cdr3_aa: CASSYSWGYEQYF; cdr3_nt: TGTGCCAGCAGTTACTCGTGGGGCTACGAGCAGTACTTC
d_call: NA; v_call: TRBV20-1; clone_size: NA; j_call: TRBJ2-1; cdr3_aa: CSASMGLLSYNEQFF; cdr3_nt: TGCAGTGCCTCAATGGGACTGCTCTCCTACAATGAGCAGTTCTTC
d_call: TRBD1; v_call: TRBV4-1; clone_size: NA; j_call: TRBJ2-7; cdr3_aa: CASSQVAGTGTSYEQYF; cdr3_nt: TGCGCCAGCAGCCAAGTCGCCGGGACAGGGACCTCCTACGAGCAGTACTTC
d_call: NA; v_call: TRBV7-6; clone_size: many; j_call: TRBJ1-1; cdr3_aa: CASSSQRPGDEAFF; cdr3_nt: TGTGCCAGCAGCTCTCAGAGGCCCGGGGACGAAGCTTTCTTT
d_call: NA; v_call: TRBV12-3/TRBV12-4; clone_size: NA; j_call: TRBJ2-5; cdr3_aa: CASSFGSTGNGRETQYF; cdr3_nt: TGTGCCAGCAGTTTTGGTAGCACAGGGAACGGACGAGAGACCCAGTACTTC
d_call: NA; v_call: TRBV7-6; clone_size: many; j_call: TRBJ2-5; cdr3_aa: CASSLALSLVQETQYF; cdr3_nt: TGTGCCAGCAGCTTAGCTTTATCGTTGGTCCAAGAGACCCAGTACTTC
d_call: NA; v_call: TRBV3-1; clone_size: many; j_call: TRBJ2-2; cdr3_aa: CASSPYSGELFF; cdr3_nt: TGTGCCAGCAGTCCGTATAGCGGGGAGCTGTTTTTT
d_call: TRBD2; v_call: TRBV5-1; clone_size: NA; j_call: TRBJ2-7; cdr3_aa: CASSLEGGRAAEQYF; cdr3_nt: TGCGCCAGCAGCTTGGAAGGCGGGAGGGCCGCCGAGCAGTACTTC